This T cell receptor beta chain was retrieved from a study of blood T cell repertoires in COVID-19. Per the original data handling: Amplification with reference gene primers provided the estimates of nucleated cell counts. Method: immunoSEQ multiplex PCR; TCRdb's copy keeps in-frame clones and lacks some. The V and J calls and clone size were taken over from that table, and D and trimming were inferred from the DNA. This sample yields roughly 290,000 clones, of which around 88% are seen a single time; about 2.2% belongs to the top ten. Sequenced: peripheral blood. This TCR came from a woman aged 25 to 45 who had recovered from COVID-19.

The CDR3 DNA is TGCAGCGTTGAAGTACCGGGACACTTAACCTACGAGCAGTACTTC. It yields the protein CSVEVPGHLTYEQYF. The rearrangement joins TRBV29-1 to TRBJ2-7; D possibly corresponds to TRBD1 (6 bases). V was trimmed by 1 base and J by 2 bases, leaving 15 bases between them. CDR3 length equals 15 residues. Germline V gives CDR1 SQVTM, CDR2 ANQGSEA.